Ten or more counts support the clone carrying this T cell receptor beta chain. This entry comes from a study of neurological immune-mediated disorders. Time point defined: technical triplicate 2. TCRdb passed the 5' RACE reads through MiXCR, listing each CDR3 protein once. The table lists tens of thousands of distinct CDR3 sequences, 24% of them singletons. The junction had 5 bases not matched to a gene; V was cut back by 0 bases and J by 1 base. This CDR3 comprises 16 residues. Per germline, CDR1 MGHRA and CDR2 YSYEKL. The source material was PBMCs. The source of this sequence is a man between 60 and 75 years old with HTLV-1-associated myelopathy (HAM/TSP). This chain links TRBV4-1 with TRBJ2-7, with 8 bases that match TRBD1. CDR3 protein: CASSQERRQGSYEQYF. In nucleotides, the CDR3 is TGCGCCAGCAGCCAAGAAAGGAGACAGGGGTCCTACGAGCAGTACTTC.